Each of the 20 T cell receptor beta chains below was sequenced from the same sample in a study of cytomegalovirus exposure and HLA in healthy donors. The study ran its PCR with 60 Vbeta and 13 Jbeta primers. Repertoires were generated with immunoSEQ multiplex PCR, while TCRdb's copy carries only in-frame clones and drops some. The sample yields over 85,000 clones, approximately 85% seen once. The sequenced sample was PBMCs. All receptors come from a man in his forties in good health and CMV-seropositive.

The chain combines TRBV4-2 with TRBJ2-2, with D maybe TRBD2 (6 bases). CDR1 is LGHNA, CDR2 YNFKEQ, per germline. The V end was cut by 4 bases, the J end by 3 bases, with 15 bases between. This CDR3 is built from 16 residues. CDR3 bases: TGTGCCAGCAGCCCCACCTCCGGGACTGACACCGGGGAGCTGTTTTTT. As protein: CASSPTSGTDTGELFF.

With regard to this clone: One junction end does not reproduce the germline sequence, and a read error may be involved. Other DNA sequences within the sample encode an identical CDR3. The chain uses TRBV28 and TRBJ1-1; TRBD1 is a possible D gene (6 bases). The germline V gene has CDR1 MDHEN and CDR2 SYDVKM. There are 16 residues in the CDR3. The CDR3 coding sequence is TGTGCCAGCAGTTTAGGGGGGGCTGGGCGGAACACTGAAGCCTTCTTT. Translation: CASSLGGAGRNTEAFF. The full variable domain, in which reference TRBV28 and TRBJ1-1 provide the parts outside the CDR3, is DVKVTQSSRYLVKRTGEKVFLECVQDMDHENMFWYRQDPGLGLRLIYFSYDVKMKEKGDIPEGYSVSREKKERFSLILESASTNQTSMYLCASSLGGAGRNTEAFFGQGTRLTVV.

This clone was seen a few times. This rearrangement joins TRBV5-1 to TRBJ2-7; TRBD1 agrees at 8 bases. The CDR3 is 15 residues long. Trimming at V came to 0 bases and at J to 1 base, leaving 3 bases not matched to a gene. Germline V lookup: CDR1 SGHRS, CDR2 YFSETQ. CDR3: CASSLGGDRSYEQYF. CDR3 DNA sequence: TGCGCCAGCAGCTTGGGGGGGGACAGGTCCTACGAGCAGTACTTC.

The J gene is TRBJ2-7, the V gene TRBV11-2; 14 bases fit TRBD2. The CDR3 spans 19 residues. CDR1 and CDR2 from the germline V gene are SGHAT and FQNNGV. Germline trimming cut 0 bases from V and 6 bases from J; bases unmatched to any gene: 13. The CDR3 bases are TGTGCCAGCAGCTTAGATGGGTCCAGAGGGACTAGCGGGAGTTCCGAGCAGTACTTC. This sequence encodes CASSLDGSRGTSGSSEQYF. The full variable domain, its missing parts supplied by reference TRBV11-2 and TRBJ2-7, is EAGVAQSPRYKIIEKRQSVAFWCNPISGHATLYWYQQILGQGPKLLIQFQNNGVVDDSQLPKDRFSAERLKGVDSTLKIQPAKLEDSAVYLCASSLDGSRGTSGSSEQYFGPGTRLTVT.

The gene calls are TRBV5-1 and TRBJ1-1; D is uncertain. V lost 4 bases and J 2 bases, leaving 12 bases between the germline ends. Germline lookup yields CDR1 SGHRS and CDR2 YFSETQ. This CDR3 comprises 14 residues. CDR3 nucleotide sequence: TGCGCCAGCAGCCCCCCCGGAGGAAACACTGAAGCTTTCTTT. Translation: CASSPPGGNTEAFF.

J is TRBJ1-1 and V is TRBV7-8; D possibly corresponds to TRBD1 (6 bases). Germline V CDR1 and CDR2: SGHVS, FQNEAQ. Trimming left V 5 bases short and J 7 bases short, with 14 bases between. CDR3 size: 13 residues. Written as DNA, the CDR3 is TGTGCCAGCAGCGCCCAGGGGAGTGGTGAAGCTTTCTTT. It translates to CASSAQGSGEAFF.

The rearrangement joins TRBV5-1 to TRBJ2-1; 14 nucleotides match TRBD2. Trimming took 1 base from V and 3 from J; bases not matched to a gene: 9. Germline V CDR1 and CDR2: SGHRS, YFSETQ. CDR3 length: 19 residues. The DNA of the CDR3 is TGCGCCAGCAGCTTGATGGGACTAGCGGGAGCCCCCAGCTACAATGAGCAGTTCTTC. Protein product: CASSLMGLAGAPSYNEQFF.

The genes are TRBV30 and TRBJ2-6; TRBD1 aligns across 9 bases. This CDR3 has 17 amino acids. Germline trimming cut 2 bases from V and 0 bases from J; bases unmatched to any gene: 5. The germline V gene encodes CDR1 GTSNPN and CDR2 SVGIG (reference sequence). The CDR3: CAWSRDRVRSGANVLTF. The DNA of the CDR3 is TGTGCCTGGAGTCGGGACAGGGTCCGCTCTGGGGCCAACGTCCTGACTTTC. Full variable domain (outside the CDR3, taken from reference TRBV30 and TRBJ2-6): SQTIHQWPATLVQPVGSPLSLECTVEGTSNPNLYWYRQAAGRGLQLLFYSVGIGQISSEVPQNLSASRPQDRQFILSSKKLLLSDSGFYLCAWSRDRVRSGANVLTFGAGSRLTVL.

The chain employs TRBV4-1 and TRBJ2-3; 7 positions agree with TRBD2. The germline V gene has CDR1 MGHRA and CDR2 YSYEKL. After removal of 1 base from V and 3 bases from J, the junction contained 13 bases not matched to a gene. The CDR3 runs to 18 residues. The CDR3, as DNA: TGCGCCAGCAGCCAAGGACGGAGACTGGGCGGGAGAACAGATACGCAGTATTTT. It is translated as CASSQGRRLGGRTDTQYF.

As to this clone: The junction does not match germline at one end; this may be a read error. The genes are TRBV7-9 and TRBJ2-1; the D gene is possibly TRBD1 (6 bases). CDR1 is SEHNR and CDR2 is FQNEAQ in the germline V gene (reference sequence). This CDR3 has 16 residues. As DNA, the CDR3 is TGTTCCAGCAGCTTTACCCACAGGGCTTCCTACAATGAGCAGTTCTTC. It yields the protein CSSSFTHRASYNEQFF. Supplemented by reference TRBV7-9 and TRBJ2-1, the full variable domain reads DTGVSQNPRHKITKRGQNVTFRCDPISEHNRLYWYRQTLGQGPEFLTYFQNEAQLEKSRLLSDRFSAERPKGSFSTLEIQRTEQGDSAMYLCSSSFTHRASYNEQFFGPGTRLTVL.

CDR3 in amino acids: CASSASRVPNYGYTF. The CDR3 DNA reads as TGTGCCAGCAGCGCCTCCAGGGTTCCGAACTATGGCTACACCTTC. V is TRBV7-8 and J is TRBJ1-2; D perhaps matches TRBD1 (5 bases). Germline V gene sequence: CDR1 SGHVS, CDR2 FQNEAQ. The length of the CDR3 is 15 residues. V was cut by 5 bases and J by 2 bases, with 15 bases left in between.

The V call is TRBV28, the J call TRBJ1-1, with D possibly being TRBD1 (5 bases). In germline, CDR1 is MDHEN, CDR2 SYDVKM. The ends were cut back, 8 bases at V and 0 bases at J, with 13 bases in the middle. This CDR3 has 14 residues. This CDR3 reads CASFGGTVNTEAFF. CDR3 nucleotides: TGTGCCAGCTTCGGCGGGACGGTGAACACTGAAGCTTTCTTT.

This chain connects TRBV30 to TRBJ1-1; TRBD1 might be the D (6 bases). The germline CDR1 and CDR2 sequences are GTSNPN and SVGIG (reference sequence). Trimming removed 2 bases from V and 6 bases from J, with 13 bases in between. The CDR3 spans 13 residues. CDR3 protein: CAWSYREVPEAFF. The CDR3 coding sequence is TGTGCCTGGAGTTACAGGGAAGTACCTGAAGCTTTCTTT.

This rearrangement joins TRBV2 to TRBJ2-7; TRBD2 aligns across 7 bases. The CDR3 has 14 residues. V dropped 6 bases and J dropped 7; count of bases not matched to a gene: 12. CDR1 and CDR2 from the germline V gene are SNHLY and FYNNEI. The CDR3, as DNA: TGTGCCAGCAGACAAGATGGGGGGGGTGGAGAGCAGTACTTC. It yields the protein CASRQDGGGGEQYF.

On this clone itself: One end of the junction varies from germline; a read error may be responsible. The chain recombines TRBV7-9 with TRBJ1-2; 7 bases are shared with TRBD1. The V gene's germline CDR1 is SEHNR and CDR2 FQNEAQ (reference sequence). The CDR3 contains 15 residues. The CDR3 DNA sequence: TGTTCCAGCAGCCCCTCGGCACAGGGGAATTATGGCTACACCTTC. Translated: CSSSPSAQGNYGYTF.

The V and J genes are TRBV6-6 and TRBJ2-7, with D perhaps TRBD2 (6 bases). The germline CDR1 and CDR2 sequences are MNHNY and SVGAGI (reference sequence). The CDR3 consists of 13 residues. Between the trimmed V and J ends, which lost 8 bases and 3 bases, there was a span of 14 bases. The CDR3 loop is CASSRGTGYEQYF. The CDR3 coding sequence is TGTGCCAGCTCTAGAGGGACTGGCTACGAGCAGTACTTC.

The CDR3 loop is CASSIGGGSGNTIYF. The CDR3 nucleotides read TGTGCCAGCAGCATTGGGGGGGGCTCTGGAAACACCATATATTTT. This chain links TRBV9 with TRBJ1-3; D might be TRBD1 (5 bases). The CDR3 totals 15 residues. Germline values: CDR1 SGDLS, CDR2 YYNGEE. With 4 bases removed from V and 0 bases from J, the gap between germline ends came to 11 bases.

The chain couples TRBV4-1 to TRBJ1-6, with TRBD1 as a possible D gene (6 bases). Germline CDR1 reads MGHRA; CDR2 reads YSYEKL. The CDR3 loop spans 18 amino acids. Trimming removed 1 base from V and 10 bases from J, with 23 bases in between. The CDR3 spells CASSQGAARTVARSPLHF. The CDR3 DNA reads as TGCGCCAGCAGCCAAGGAGCCGCACGGACAGTCGCGCGGTCACCCCTCCACTTT.

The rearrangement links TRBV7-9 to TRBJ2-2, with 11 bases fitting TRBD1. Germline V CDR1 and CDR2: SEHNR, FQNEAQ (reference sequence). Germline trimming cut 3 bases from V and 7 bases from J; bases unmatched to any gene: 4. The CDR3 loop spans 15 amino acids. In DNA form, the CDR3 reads TGTGCCAGCAGCTTCGGACAGGGGGCTGTCGGGGAGCTGTTTTTT. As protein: CASSFGQGAVGELFF.

CDR3 residues: CASTVPNQPQHF. The CDR3 DNA sequence: TGTGCCAGCACGGTTCCCAATCAGCCCCAGCATTTT. The V call is TRBV6-6, the J call TRBJ1-5; unclear D gene. Looked up from germline, CDR1 is MNHNY and CDR2 is SVGAGI (reference sequence). The CDR3 sequence is 12 residues long. V was trimmed by 7 bases and J by 3 bases, leaving 7 bases between them.